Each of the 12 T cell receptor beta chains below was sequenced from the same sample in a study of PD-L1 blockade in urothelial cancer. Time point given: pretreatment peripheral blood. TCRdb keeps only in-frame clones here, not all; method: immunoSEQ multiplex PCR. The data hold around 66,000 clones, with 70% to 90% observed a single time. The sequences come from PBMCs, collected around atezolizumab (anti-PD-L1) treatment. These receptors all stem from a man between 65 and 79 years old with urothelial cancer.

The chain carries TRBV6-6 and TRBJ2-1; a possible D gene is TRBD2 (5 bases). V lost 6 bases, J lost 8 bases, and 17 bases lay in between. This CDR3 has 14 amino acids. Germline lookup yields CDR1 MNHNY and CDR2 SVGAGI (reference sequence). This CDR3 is CASSQNPVGDEQFF. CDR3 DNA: TGTGCCAGCAGCCAAAATCCCGTGGGAGATGAGCAGTTCTTC.

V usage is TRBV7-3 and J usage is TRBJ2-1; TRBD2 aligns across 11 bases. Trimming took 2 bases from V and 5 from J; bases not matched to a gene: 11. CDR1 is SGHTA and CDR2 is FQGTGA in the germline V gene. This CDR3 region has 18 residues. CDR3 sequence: CASSLLPPTSGSHNEQFF. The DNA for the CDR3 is TGTGCCAGCAGCTTATTGCCCCCCACTAGCGGGAGCCACAATGAGCAGTTCTTC.

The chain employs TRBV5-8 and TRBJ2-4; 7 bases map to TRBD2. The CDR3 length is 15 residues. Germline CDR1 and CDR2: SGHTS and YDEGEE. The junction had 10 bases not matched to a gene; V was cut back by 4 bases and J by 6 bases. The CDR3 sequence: CASSVLALEGNIQYF. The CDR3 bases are TGTGCCAGCAGCGTACTAGCGTTGGAGGGAAACATTCAGTACTTC.

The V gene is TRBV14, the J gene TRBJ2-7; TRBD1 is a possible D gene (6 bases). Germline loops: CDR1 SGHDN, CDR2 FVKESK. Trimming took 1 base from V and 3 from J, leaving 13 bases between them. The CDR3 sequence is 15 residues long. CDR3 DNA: TGTGCCAGCAGCCAAGGGGACATCTATCTCTACGAGCAGTACTTC. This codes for CASSQGDIYLYEQYF. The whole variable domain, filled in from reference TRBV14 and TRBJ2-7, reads EAGVTQFPSHSVIEKGQTVTLRCDPISGHDNLYWYRRVMGKEIKFLLHFVKESKQDESGMPNNRFLAERTGGTYSTLKVQPAELEDSGVYFCASSQGDIYLYEQYFGPGTRLTVT.

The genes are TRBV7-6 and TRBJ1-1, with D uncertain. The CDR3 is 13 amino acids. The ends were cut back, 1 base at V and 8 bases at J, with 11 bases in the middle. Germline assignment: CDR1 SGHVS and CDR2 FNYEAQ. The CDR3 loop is CASSLVEGAEAFF. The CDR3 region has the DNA TGTGCCAGCAGCTTAGTTGAGGGTGCGGAAGCTTTCTTT.

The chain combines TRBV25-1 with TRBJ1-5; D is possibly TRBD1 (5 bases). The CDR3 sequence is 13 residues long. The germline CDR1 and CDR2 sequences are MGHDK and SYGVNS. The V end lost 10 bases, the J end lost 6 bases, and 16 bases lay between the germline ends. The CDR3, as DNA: TGTGCCACCGCCCTGGGGGAGGGTCAGCCCCAGCATTTT. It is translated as CATALGEGQPQHF.

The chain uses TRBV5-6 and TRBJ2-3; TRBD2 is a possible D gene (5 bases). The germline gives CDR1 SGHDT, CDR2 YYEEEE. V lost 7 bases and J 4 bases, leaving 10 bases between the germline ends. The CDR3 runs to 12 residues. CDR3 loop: CASGLGADTQYF. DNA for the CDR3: TGTGCCAGCGGACTCGGGGCAGATACGCAGTATTTT.

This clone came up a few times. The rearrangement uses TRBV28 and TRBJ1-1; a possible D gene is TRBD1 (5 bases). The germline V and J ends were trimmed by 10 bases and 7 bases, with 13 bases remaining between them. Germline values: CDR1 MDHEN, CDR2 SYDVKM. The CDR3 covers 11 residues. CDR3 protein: CATITGDEAFF. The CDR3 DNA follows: TGTGCCACCATTACGGGGGATGAAGCTTTCTTT.

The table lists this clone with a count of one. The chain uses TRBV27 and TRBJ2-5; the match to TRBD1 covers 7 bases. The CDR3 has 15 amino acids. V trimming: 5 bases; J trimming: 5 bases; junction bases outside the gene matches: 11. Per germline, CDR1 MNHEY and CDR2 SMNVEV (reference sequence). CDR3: CASSPRQGSGETQYF. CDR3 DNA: TGTGCCAGCAGTCCTCGACAGGGTAGTGGCGAGACCCAGTACTTC.

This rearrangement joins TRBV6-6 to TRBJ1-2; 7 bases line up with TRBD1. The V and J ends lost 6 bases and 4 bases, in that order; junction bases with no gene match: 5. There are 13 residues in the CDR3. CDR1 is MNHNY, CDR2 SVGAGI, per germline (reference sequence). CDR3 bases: TGTGCCAGCAGAAACAGGGGCATCTATGGCTACACCTTC. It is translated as CASRNRGIYGYTF.

The CDR3 bases are TGTGCCATCAGGAGTCTGAAGAGCACAGATACGCAGTATTTT. Residues: CAIRSLKSTDTQYF. The J gene is TRBJ2-3, the V gene TRBV10-3; no clear D. Trimming removed 6 bases from V and 0 bases from J, with 10 bases in between. Looked up from germline, CDR1 is ENHRY and CDR2 is SYGVKD. The CDR3 is 14 amino acids.

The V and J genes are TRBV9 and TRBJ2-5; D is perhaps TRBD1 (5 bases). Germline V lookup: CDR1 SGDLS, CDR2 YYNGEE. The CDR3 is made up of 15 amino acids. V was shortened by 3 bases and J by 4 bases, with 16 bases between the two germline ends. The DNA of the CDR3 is TGTGCCAGCAGCGCGGACAAGGAGAGAGCAGAGACCCAGTACTTC. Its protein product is CASSADKERAETQYF.